One sample yielded the 13 T cell receptor beta chains listed below, sequenced in a study of CD8 T cells in Susac syndrome. An amount of RNA that ranged from 0.5 to 1 ug was reverse transcribed with random hexamers. MiXCR was run by TCRdb on the immunoSEQ multiplex PCR reads, yielding one entry per CDR3 protein. The sample yields 250,000 to 300,000 distinct CDR3 sequences, 85% seen once. The source material was CD8+ T cells from PBMCs. The receptors were gathered from a human donor with multiple sclerosis.

This chain connects TRBV28 to TRBJ2-3; D may be TRBD2 (6 bases). Germline values: CDR1 MDHEN, CDR2 SYDVKM. The V and J ends lost 5 bases and 2 bases respectively, with 11 bases between them. This CDR3 is 14 amino acids long. In DNA form, the CDR3 reads TGTGCCAGCAGTCTAGCGAGAAACACAGATACGCAGTATTTT. This sequence encodes CASSLARNTDTQYF. The full variable domain, completed using reference TRBV28 and TRBJ2-3, is DVKVTQSSRYLVKRTGEKVFLECVQDMDHENMFWYRQDPGLGLRLIYFSYDVKMKEKGDIPEGYSVSREKKERFSLILESASTNQTSMYLCASSLARNTDTQYFGPGTRLTVL.

V and J are TRBV13 and TRBJ2-1; no clear D. This CDR3 has 13 residues. CDR1 and CDR2 (germline): PRHDT, FYEKMQ (reference sequence). V was shortened by 2 bases and J by 8 bases, with 10 bases between the two germline ends. CDR3 DNA: TGTGCCAGCAGCTTATTCCTGAGCGATGAGCAGTTCTTC. Amino acids: CASSLFLSDEQFF.

The chain recombines TRBV20-1 with TRBJ1-1, with TRBD1 identical over 7 bases. Per germline, CDR1 DFQATT and CDR2 SNEGSKA (reference sequence). With V trimmed by 4 bases and J by 3 bases, 8 bases remained unmatched. The CDR3 is 14 residues long. The CDR3 region has the DNA TGCAGTGCTATGAACAGGGGCCATGACACTGAAGCTTTCTTT. Encoded protein: CSAMNRGHDTEAFF.

This sequence joins TRBV12-3 or TRBV12-4 and TRBJ2-1; 9 bases are a match to TRBD2. CDR3 length equals 16 residues. Trimming at V came to 0 bases and at J to 6 bases, leaving 6 bases not matched to a gene. CDR3 amino acids: CASSLAWGLAFNEQFF. The DNA for the CDR3 is TGTGCCAGCAGTTTAGCGTGGGGACTAGCTTTCAATGAGCAGTTCTTC.

The chain links TRBV7-9 to TRBJ2-1; 10 bases are a match to TRBD2. The ends lost 5 bases at V and 10 bases at J; junction bases unmatched: 17. This CDR3 contains 17 residues. From germline, CDR1 is SEHNR and CDR2 FQNEAQ (reference sequence). The DNA for the CDR3 is TGTGCCAGCAGCCCTAGTCTTCTAGCGGGAGCGGGAGAGGAGCAGTTCTTC. Translation: CASSPSLLAGAGEEQFF.

This chain links TRBV7-9 with TRBJ1-4, with 8 bases that match TRBD1. The germline CDR1 and CDR2 sequences are SEHNR and FQNEAQ (reference sequence). The ends lost 3 bases at V and 3 bases at J; junction bases unmatched: 3. This CDR3 region has 15 residues. Here the CDR3 reads CASSFQGAANEKLFF. CDR3 nucleotide sequence: TGTGCCAGCAGCTTTCAGGGGGCAGCTAATGAAAAACTGTTTTTT.

The chain uses TRBV11-2 and TRBJ2-5, with D uncertain. Germline V lookup: CDR1 SGHAT, CDR2 FQNNGV. The V end was cut by 1 base, the J end by 5 bases, with 11 bases between. The CDR3 consists of 14 residues. CDR3 nucleotide sequence: TGTGCCAGCAGCTTAGTGGGCCCCACCGAGACCCAGTACTTC. It yields the protein CASSLVGPTETQYF. Drawing the rest from reference TRBV11-2 and TRBJ2-5, the complete variable domain is EAGVAQSPRYKIIEKRQSVAFWCNPISGHATLYWYQQILGQGPKLLIQFQNNGVVDDSQLPKDRFSAERLKGVDSTLKIQPAKLEDSAVYLCASSLVGPTETQYFGPGTRLLVL.

V and J are TRBV11-2 and TRBJ2-7; D gene uncertain. This CDR3 has 18 residues. Between the trimmed V and J ends, which lost 0 bases and 2 bases, there was a span of 20 bases. The germline gives CDR1 SGHAT, CDR2 FQNNGV. The CDR3 DNA is TGTGCCAGCAGCTTAGAAATTGGTGCTATCCCCCTGCCCTACGAGCAGTACTTC. This encodes CASSLEIGAIPLPYEQYF.

The chain has TRBV25-1 and TRBJ2-1; 7 nucleotides align to TRBD2. This CDR3 spans 13 amino acids. Germline CDR1 MGHDK, CDR2 SYGVNS. V lost 2 bases, J lost 8 bases, and 3 bases stayed unmatched. The CDR3 DNA is TGTGCCAGCAGTGAAGTGGGGGGGGATGAGCAGTTCTTC. This translates into CASSEVGGDEQFF. The variable domain in full, with the rest retrieved from reference TRBV25-1 and TRBJ2-1, is EADIYQTPRYLVIGTGKKITLECSQTMGHDKMYWYQQDPGMELHLIHYSYGVNSTEKGDLSSESTVSRIRTEHFPLTLESARPSHTSQYLCASSEVGGDEQFFGPGTRLTVL.

For the CDR3, the DNA is TGTGCCAGCAGCTGGGGCGGTGCCACTGAAGCTTTCTTT. Amino acid sequence: CASSWGGATEAFF. The gene calls are TRBV7-3 and TRBJ1-1; weak D call: TRBD1 (5 bases). CDR1 and CDR2 from the germline V gene are SGHTA and FQGTGA. This CDR3 comprises 13 residues. V lost 4 bases and J 4 bases, leaving 10 bases between the germline ends.

The DNA for the CDR3 is TGCGCCAGCACCACGGGGATGGGGCCGTACGAGCAGTACTTC. Its protein product is CASTTGMGPYEQYF. The chain joins TRBV5-1 to TRBJ2-7; D might be TRBD1 or TRBD2, each matching 5 bases. Per the germline V gene, CDR1 is SGHRS and CDR2 is YFSETQ. V lost 6 bases and J lost 4, with 17 bases in between. This CDR3 is 14 amino acids long.

The chain recombines TRBV20-1 with TRBJ1-5; TRBD1 agrees at 9 bases. This CDR3 has 14 amino acids. After removal of 1 base from V and 2 bases from J, the junction contained 0 bases not matched to a gene. Germline lookup yields CDR1 DFQATT and CDR2 SNEGSKA (reference sequence). This CDR3 reads CSARGTGGNQPQHF. The CDR3 coding sequence is TGCAGTGCTAGAGGGACAGGGGGCAATCAGCCCCAGCATTTT.

The CDR3, as DNA: TGTGCCAGCTCATACCGGGAGGCAGGGAGAAACGAAAAACTGTTTTTT. Residues: CASSYREAGRNEKLFF. The chain combines TRBV18 with TRBJ1-4; perhaps TRBD1 as D (5 bases). V was clipped by 5 bases and J by 8 bases, with 21 bases between them. The length of the CDR3 is 16 residues. CDR1 and CDR2 from the germline V gene are KGHSH and LQKENI.